These 17 T cell receptor beta chains were all obtained from the same sample, sequenced in a study of T cells in Graves' hyperthyroidism and ophthalmopathy. RNA transcripts were the template for amplifying TCR beta CDR3 regions. The primer set for the first-round RT-PCR of the TCR CDR3 was HTBI. Each CDR3 protein is one row after TCRdb ran MiXCR on the multiplex PCR reads. The table lists over 700,000 distinct CDR3 sequences, approximately 40% of them singletons. The specimen sequenced was blood. The receptor source for this set is a man aged 18 to 30 with Graves' hyperthyroidism.

The J gene is TRBJ2-5, the V gene TRBV7-6; tentatively, D is TRBD2 (6 bases). This CDR3 contains 13 residues. Trimming took 2 bases from V and 9 from J, leaving 13 bases between them. Looked up from germline, CDR1 is SGHVS and CDR2 is FNYEAQ. The CDR3 nucleotides read TGTGCCAGCAGCTTATCAGAACGGGAGCCCCAGTACTTC. Its translation is CASSLSEREPQYF.

Remarks on this clonotype: A much more abundant neighbour one base away suggests this may be a read error. CDR3: CASSPHGLGEYERYF. The CDR3, as DNA: TGTGCCAGCAGCCCTCACGGACTAGGAGAATACGAGCGGTACTTC. The rearrangement joins TRBV7-2 to TRBJ2-7, with 7 positions matching TRBD2. The CDR3 totals 15 residues. Per the germline V gene, CDR1 is SGHTA and CDR2 is FQGNSA.

This chain uses TRBV29-1 with TRBJ1-1, with D possibly TRBD1 on 5 matching bases. The CDR3 consists of 12 residues. CDR1 is SQVTM, CDR2 ANQGSEA, per germline. Trimming took 8 bases from V and 1 from J, leaving 11 bases between them. Here the CDR3 reads CSSEQANTEAFF. CDR3 sequence (DNA): TGCAGCAGTGAACAGGCGAACACTGAAGCTTTCTTT.

This clonotype was counted ten times or more. V usage is TRBV7-8 and J usage is TRBJ1-5, with D perhaps matching TRBD1 (5 bases). Germline lookup yields CDR1 SGHVS and CDR2 FQNEAQ. Trimming cost V 4 bases and J 5 bases, with 12 bases left between them. The CDR3 extends over 14 amino acids. The CDR3 protein is CASSSDSFDQPQHF. CDR3 DNA sequence: TGTGCCAGCAGCTCAGACAGTTTCGATCAGCCCCAGCATTTT.

This clonotype showed up many times. The V call is TRBV20-1, the J call TRBJ1-2; D gene ambiguous. Germline V gives CDR1 DFQATT, CDR2 SNEGSKA (reference sequence). The V and J ends lost 0 bases and 7 bases respectively, with 15 bases between them. CDR3 length: 14 amino acids. The CDR3 DNA sequence: TGCAGTGCTAGAGACTTTGCAGCCGAACTTGGCTACACCTTC. Its protein is CSARDFAAELGYTF.

This clonotype appeared many times. This chain joins TRBV2 and TRBJ1-5, with 7 bases matching TRBD1. Germline assignment: CDR1 SNHLY and CDR2 FYNNEI. With 4 bases clipped from V and 1 base from J, the junction kept 4 bases outside the gene matches. This CDR3 comprises 15 residues. The CDR3 DNA reads TGTGCCAGCAGTGCGACAGGGAGAAGCAATCAGCCCCAGCATTTT. Translated: CASSATGRSNQPQHF.

The table lists this clonotype with a few counts. The CDR3 protein is CASSKAGTGGLEQYF. Written as DNA, the CDR3 is TGTGCCAGCAGCAAGGCCGGGACAGGGGGGCTCGAGCAGTACTTC. The genes are TRBV7-9 and TRBJ2-7, with 11 bases that match TRBD1. The CDR3 length is 15 residues. The trim removed 5 bases at V and 6 bases at J, leaving 9 bases unmatched. CDR1 is SEHNR, CDR2 FQNEAQ, per germline (reference sequence). Supplemented by reference TRBV7-9 and TRBJ2-7, the full variable domain reads DTGVSQNPRHKITKRGQNVTFRCDPISEHNRLYWYRQTLGQGPEFLTYFQNEAQLEKSRLLSDRFSAERPKGSFSTLEIQRTEQGDSAMYLCASSKAGTGGLEQYFGPGTRLTVT.

Note on this clonotype: Given a much more abundant clone one base away, this may be a read error. V gene TRBV15 combines with J gene TRBJ1-6; D is undetermined. From germline, CDR1 is LNHNV and CDR2 YYDKDF (reference sequence). CDR3 length: 15 residues. Trimming stripped 4 bases from V and 7 bases from J, with 14 bases between. CDR3 loop: CATSIPPGLNSPLHF. As DNA, the CDR3 is TGTGCCACCAGCATCCCTCCGGGGTTGAATTCACCCCTCCACTTT.

This clonotype has just one count. The genes are TRBV2 and TRBJ2-7; 8 nucleotides line up with TRBD2. With 5 bases clipped from V and 6 bases from J, the junction kept 9 bases outside the gene matches. The germline CDR1 and CDR2 sequences are SNHLY and FYNNEI. This CDR3 is built from 14 residues. CDR3 nucleotide sequence: TGTGCCAGCAGTTTCTCCGGGACTAGACGCGAGCAGTACTTC. This encodes CASSFSGTRREQYF.

This clonotype was counted many times. J is TRBJ1-5 and V is TRBV20-1; TRBD1 agrees at 9 bases. V gave up 1 base and J gave up 8 bases; unmatched junction bases: 3. The CDR3 loop spans 13 amino acids. Germline-derived CDR1 and CDR2 are DFQATT and SNEGSKA (reference sequence). The CDR3 sequence is CSARGDRDEPQHF. The CDR3 DNA sequence: TGCAGTGCTAGAGGGGACAGGGATGAGCCCCAGCATTTT.

The J gene is TRBJ2-5, the V gene TRBV29-1; 11 nucleotides line up with TRBD2. The germline gives CDR1 SQVTM, CDR2 ANQGSEA. The CDR3 contains 15 residues. Trimming took 4 bases from V and 5 from J; bases not matched to a gene: 9. The CDR3 protein is CSVAGTSGFGETQYF. CDR3 sequence (DNA): TGCAGCGTTGCCGGGACTAGCGGCTTCGGGGAGACCCAGTACTTC.

This clonotype has a handful of counts. The rearrangement links TRBV25-1 to TRBJ2-7; 7 bases match TRBD1. V gave up 3 bases and J gave up 4 bases; unmatched junction bases: 6. This CDR3 has 14 residues. Germline CDR1 is MGHDK and CDR2 is SYGVNS. The DNA of the CDR3 is TGTGCCAGCAGTGACGGGACAGAGCATTACGAGCAGTACTTC. It yields the protein CASSDGTEHYEQYF.

This clonotype has just a few counts. The V gene is TRBV20-1, the J gene TRBJ1-1, with a weak D call TRBD1 (6 bases). The germline V gene encodes CDR1 DFQATT and CDR2 SNEGSKA (reference sequence). CDR3 length: 13 amino acids. Here the CDR3 reads CSITARGYTEAFF. The CDR3 DNA reads TGCAGCATTACGGCCAGGGGTTATACTGAAGCTTTCTTT.

This clonotype appeared many times. This sequence joins TRBV25-1 and TRBJ1-5; D is ambiguous. The V gene's germline CDR1 is MGHDK and CDR2 SYGVNS. This CDR3 has 16 amino acids. The V end lost 3 bases, the J end lost 3 bases, and 15 bases lay between the germline ends. The CDR3 coding sequence is TGTGCCAGCAGTGATGAAACGGAGATTTTCAATCAGCCCCAGCATTTT. It encodes CASSDETEIFNQPQHF.

This clonotype appeared many times. The rearrangement links TRBV2 to TRBJ2-2, with a possible D match to TRBD1 (6 bases). The V gene lost 8 bases and the J gene lost 0 bases, with 7 bases spanning the gap. The CDR3 runs to 13 residues. Germline CDR1 and CDR2: SNHLY and FYNNEI. The CDR3 sequence: CASGQPNTGELFF. The DNA for the CDR3 is TGTGCCAGCGGACAGCCGAACACCGGGGAGCTGTTTTTT.

This clonotype was seen a few times. The rearrangement links TRBV5-8 to TRBJ2-5; 8 bases line up with TRBD1. The junction had 9 bases not matched to a gene; V was cut back by 3 bases and J by 5 bases. CDR3 size: 15 residues. Germline CDR1 SGHTS, CDR2 YDEGEE. CDR3 region: CASSSPGGAMETQYF. DNA for the CDR3: TGTGCCAGCAGCTCCCCAGGGGGCGCGATGGAGACCCAGTACTTC.

The genes are TRBV12-3 or TRBV12-4 and TRBJ1-5, with a tentative D call TRBD1 (5 bases). This CDR3 spans 15 amino acids. Trimming removed 5 bases at V and 5 bases at J, with 16 bases between. This chain's CDR3 is CASSLRVGNDQPQHF. The CDR3 bases are TGTGCCAGCAGTCTCAGGGTTGGAAACGATCAGCCCCAGCATTTT.